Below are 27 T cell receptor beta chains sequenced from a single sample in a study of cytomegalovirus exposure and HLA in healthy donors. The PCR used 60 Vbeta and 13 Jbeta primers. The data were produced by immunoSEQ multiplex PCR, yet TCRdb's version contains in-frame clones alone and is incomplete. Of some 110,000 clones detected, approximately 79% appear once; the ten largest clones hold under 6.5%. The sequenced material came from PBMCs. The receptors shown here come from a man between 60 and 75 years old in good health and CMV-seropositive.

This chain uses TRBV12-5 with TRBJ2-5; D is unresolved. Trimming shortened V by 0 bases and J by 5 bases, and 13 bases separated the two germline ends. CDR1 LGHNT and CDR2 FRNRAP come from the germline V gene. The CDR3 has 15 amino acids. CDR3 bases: TGTGCTAGTGGTTTGGTACCCAGGTTGGCGGAGACCCAGTACTTC. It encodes CASGLVPRLAETQYF. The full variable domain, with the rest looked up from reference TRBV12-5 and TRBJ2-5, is DARVTQTPRHKVTEMGQEVTMRCQPILGHNTVFWYRQTMMQGLELLAYFRNRAPLDDSGMPKDRFSAEMPDATLATLKIQPSEPRDSAVYFCASGLVPRLAETQYFGPGTRLLVL.

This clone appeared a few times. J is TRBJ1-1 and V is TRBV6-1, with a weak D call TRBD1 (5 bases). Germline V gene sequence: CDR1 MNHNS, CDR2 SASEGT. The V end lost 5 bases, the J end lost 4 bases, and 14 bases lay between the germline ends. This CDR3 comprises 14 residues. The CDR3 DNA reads TGTGCCAGCAGTTCCAGGGTGAAGGCCACTGAAGCTTTCTTT. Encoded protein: CASSSRVKATEAFF.

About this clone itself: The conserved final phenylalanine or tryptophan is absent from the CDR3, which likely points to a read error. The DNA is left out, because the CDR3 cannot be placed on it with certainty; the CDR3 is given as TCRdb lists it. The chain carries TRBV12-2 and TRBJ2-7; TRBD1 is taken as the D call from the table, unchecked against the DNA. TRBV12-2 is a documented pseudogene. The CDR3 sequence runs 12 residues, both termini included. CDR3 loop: CASRFKGPGRRI.

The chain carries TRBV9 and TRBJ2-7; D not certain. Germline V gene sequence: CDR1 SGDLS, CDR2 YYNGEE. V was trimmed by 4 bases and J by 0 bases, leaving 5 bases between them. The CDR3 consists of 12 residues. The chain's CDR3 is CASSSSSYEQYF. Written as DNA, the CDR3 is TGTGCCAGCAGCTCTTCCTCCTACGAGCAGTACTTC. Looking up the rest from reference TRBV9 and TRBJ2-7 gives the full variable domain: DSGVTQTPKHLITATGQRVTLRCSPRSGDLSVYWYQQSLDQGLQFLIQYYNGEERAKGNILERFSAQQFPDLHSELNLSSLELGDSALYFCASSSSSYEQYFGPGTRLTVT.

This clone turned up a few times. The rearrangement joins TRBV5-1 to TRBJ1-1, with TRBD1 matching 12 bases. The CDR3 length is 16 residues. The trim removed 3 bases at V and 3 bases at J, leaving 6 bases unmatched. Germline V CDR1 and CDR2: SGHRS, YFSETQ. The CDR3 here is CASSWDRGRFDTEAFF. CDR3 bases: TGCGCCAGCAGCTGGGACAGGGGGCGCTTTGACACTGAAGCTTTCTTT.

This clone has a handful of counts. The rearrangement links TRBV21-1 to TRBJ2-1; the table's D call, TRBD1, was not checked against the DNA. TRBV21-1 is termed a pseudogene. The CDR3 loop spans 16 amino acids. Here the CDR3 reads CASSEPGQGARNEQFF. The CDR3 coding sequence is TGTGCCAGCAGCGAGCCGGGACAGGGGGCTCGGAATGAGCAGTTCTTC.

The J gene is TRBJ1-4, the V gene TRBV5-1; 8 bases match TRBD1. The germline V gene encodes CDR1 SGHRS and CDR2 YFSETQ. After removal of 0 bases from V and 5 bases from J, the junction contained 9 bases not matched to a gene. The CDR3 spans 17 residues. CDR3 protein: CASSLAPGGTENEKLFF. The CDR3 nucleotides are TGCGCCAGCAGCTTGGCCCCAGGGGGCACGGAAAATGAAAAACTGTTTTTT.

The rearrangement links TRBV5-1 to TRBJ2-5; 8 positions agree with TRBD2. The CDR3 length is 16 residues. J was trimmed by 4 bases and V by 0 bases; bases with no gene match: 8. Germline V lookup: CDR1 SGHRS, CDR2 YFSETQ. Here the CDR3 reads CASSLAGLAGGETQYF. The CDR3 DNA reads TGCGCCAGCAGCTTGGCCGGGCTAGCGGGTGGAGAGACCCAGTACTTC.

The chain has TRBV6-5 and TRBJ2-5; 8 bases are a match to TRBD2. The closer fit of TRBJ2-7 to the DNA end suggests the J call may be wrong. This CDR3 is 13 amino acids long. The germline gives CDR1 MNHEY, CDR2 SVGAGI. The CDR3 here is CACQRGPFYEQYF. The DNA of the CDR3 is TGTGCCTGCCAGCGGGGGCCGTTCTACGAGCAGTACTTC.

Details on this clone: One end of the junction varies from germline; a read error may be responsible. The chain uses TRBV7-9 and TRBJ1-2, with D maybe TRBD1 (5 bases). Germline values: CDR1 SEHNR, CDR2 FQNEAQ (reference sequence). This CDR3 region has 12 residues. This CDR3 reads CSSSPGEGGYTF. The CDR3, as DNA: TGTTCCAGCAGCCCGGGGGAGGGTGGCTACACCTTC.

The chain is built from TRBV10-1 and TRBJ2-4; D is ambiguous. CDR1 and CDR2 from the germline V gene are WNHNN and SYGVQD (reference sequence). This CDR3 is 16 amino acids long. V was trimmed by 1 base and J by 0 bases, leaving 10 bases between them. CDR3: CASSEFRWLAKNIQYF. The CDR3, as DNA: TGCGCCAGCAGTGAGTTTCGATGGCTAGCCAAAAACATTCAGTACTTC.

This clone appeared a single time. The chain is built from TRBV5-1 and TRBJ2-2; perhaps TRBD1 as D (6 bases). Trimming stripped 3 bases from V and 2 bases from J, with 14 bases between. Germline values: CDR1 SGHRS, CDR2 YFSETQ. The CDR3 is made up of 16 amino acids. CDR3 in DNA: TGCGCCAGCAGCTCAACCGGGACACCTAACACCGGGGAGCTGTTTTTT. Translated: CASSSTGTPNTGELFF.

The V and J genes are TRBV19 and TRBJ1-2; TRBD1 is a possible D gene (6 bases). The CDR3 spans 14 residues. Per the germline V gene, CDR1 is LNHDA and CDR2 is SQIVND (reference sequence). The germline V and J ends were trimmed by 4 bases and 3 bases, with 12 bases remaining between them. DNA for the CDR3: TGTGCCAGTAGTAGAAGAAACAGGGACTATGGCTACACCTTC. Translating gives CASSRRNRDYGYTF.

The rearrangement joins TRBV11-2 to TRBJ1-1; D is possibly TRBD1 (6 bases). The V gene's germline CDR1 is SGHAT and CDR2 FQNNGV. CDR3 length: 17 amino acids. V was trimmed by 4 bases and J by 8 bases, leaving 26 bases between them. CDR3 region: CASSYSGGGRVNREAFF. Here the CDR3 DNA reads TGTGCCAGCAGCTACTCCGGCGGGGGGCGGGTAAATAGGGAAGCTTTCTTT.

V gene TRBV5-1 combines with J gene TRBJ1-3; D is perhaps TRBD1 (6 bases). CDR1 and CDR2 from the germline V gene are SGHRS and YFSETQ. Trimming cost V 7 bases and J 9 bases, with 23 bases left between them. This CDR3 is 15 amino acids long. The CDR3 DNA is TGCGCCAGCGCCCCAGGACAGTCCTTTGGGGGCACCATATATTTT. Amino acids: CASAPGQSFGGTIYF.

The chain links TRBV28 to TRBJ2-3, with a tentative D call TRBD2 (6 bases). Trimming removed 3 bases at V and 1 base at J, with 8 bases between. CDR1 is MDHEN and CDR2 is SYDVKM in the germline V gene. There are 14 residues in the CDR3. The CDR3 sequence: CASSFGEGTDTQYF. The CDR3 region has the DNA TGTGCCAGCAGTTTTGGGGAGGGCACAGATACGCAGTATTTT.

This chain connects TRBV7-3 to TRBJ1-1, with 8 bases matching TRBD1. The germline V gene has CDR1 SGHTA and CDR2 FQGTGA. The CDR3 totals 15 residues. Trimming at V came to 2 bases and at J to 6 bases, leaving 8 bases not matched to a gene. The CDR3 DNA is TGTGCCAGCAGCTTATTCGGACAGGGAGGCGCTGAAGCTTTCTTT. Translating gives CASSLFGQGGAEAFF.

CDR3 sequence reads: CASSTPTIWEQFF. CDR3 bases: TGCGCCAGCAGCACGCCGACTATCTGGGAGCAGTTCTTC. V usage is TRBV5-1 and J usage is TRBJ2-1; D may be TRBD2 (5 bases). Trimming shortened V by 4 bases and J by 10 bases, and 15 bases separated the two germline ends. CDR1 is SGHRS, CDR2 YFSETQ, per germline. The CDR3 has 13 residues.

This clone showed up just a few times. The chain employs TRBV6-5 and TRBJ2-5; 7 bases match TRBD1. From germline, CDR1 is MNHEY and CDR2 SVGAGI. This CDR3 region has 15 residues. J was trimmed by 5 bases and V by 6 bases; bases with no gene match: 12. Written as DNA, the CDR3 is TGTGCCAGCAGCCCGACACAGGGGCTTGGGGAGACCCAGTACTTC. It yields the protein CASSPTQGLGETQYF.

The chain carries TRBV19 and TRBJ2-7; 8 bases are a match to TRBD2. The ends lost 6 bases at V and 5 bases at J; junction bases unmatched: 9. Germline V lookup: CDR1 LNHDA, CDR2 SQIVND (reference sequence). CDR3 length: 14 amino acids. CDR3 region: CASRPKRGYDEQYF. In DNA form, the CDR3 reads TGTGCCAGTAGACCAAAGCGGGGGTACGACGAGCAGTACTTC.

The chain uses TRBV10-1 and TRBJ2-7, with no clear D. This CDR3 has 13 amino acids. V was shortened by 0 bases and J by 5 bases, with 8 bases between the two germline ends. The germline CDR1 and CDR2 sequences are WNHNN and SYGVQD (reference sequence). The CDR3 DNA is TGCGCCAGCAGTGAGTCCCTAGTCGACGAGCAGTACTTC. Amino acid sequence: CASSESLVDEQYF.

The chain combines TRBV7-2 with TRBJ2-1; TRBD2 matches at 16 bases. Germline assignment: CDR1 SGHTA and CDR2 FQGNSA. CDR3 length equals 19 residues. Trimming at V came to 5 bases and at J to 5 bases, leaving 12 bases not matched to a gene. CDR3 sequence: CASSPPTGTSGGADNEQFF. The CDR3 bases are TGTGCCAGCAGCCCCCCAACCGGGACTAGCGGGGGGGCCGACAATGAGCAGTTCTTC.

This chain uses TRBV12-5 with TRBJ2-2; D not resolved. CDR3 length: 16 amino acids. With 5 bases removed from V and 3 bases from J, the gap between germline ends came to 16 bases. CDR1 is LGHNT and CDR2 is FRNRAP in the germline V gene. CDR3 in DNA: TGTGCTAGTGGTACCCGGGTCCTTTCTTACACCGGGGAGCTGTTTTTT. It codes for CASGTRVLSYTGELFF.

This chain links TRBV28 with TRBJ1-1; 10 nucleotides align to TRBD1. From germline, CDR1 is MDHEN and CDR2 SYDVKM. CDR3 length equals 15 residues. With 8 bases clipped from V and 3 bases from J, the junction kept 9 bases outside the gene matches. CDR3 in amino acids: CASPSGTGDHTEAFF. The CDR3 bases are TGTGCCAGCCCCAGCGGGACAGGGGACCACACTGAAGCTTTCTTT.

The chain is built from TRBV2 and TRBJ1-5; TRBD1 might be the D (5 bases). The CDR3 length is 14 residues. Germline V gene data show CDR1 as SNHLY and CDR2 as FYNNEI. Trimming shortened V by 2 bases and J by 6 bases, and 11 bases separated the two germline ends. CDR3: CASSENQGSQPQHF. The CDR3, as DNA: TGTGCCAGCAGTGAAAATCAGGGTAGTCAGCCCCAGCATTTT.

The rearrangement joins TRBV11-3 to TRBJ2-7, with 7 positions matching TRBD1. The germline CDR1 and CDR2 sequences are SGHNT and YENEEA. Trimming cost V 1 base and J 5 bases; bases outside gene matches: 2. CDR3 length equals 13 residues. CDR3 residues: CASSLGQGHEQYF. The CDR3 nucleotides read TGTGCCAGCAGCTTAGGACAGGGCCACGAGCAGTACTTC.

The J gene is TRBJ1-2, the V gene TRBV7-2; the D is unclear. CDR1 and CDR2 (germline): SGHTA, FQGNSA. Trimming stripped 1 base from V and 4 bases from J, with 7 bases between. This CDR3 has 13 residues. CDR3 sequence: CASSLGRLYGYTF. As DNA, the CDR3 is TGTGCCAGCAGCTTAGGGCGGCTCTATGGCTACACCTTC.